One and the same sample provided the 5 T cell receptor beta chains below, sequenced in a study of blood T cell repertoires in COVID-19. Here immunoSEQ multiplex PCR was the method, and the copy in TCRdb shows in-frame clones only, minus some. The sample shows 40,000 to 55,000 clones, around 94% of them seen only once. Source material: peripheral blood. The receptors were gathered from a man aged 50-59 years with COVID-19, enrolled during active disease.

The chain employs TRBV15 and TRBJ1-6, with D unresolved. V dropped 0 bases and J dropped 6 bases, with 15 bases sitting between them. Germline V CDR1 and CDR2: LNHNV, YYDKDF (reference sequence). The CDR3 loop spans 17 amino acids. CDR3 sequence: CATSRDRGRLINSPLHF. In DNA form, the CDR3 reads TGTGCCACCAGCAGAGATAGAGGGCGACTCATTAATTCACCCCTCCACTTT. Drawing the rest from reference TRBV15 and TRBJ1-6, the complete variable domain is DAMVIQNPRYQVTQFGKPVTLSCSQTLNHNVMYWYQQKSSQAPKLLFHYYDKDFNNEADTPDNFQSRRPNTSFCFLDIRSPGLGDTAMYLCATSRDRGRLINSPLHFGNGTRLTVT.

This chain links TRBV6-1 with TRBJ1-2; 8 bases match TRBD1. Germline-derived CDR1 and CDR2 are MNHNS and SASEGT. The CDR3 sequence is 15 residues long. The V segment lost 0 bases and the J segment 7 bases; nucleotides outside the gene matches: 7. In DNA, the CDR3 is TGTGCCAGCAGTGAAGCGTATTCAGGGGGCGGTGGCTACACCTTC. Its protein product is CASSEAYSGGGGYTF.

The chain carries TRBV20-1 and TRBJ2-7; a possible D gene is TRBD1 (5 bases). Per germline, CDR1 DFQATT and CDR2 SNEGSKA (reference sequence). The CDR3 runs to 16 residues. Trimming cost V 3 bases and J 2 bases, with 20 bases left between them. CDR3 in DNA: TGCAGTGCTAGTTCATCTGGGGCATCTGGACCCTACGAGCAGTACTTC. Translating gives CSASSSGASGPYEQYF.

V and J are TRBV15 and TRBJ2-1; 9 bases align to TRBD2. V was clipped by 3 bases and J by 5 bases; unmatched bases: 17. Germline V lookup: CDR1 LNHNV, CDR2 YYDKDF (reference sequence). This CDR3 comprises 19 residues. CDR3 sequence reads: CATSRGGFPKREENNEQFF. CDR3 nucleotide sequence: TGTGCCACCAGCAGGGGGGGTTTTCCGAAGCGGGAGGAGAACAATGAGCAGTTCTTC.

The chain has TRBV14 and TRBJ2-7, with D uncertain. V lost 3 bases and J lost 5, with 5 bases in between. The length of the CDR3 is 11 residues. Germline lookup yields CDR1 SGHDN and CDR2 FVKESK. The CDR3 nucleotides read TGTGCCAGCAGCCAGTACAACGAGCAGTACTTC. This gives the protein CASSQYNEQYF.